This TCR beta chain is drawn from a study of blood T cells in healthy people across ages. Whole-study context: Using template switching, researchers captured about one barcoded beta molecule for each two T cells.

Combining a sample-barcoded 5' primer with a J-beta primer mix, a second PCR ran for 7 to 11 cycles. TCRdb called the 5' RACE reads again in MiXCR, with one record for every CDR3 protein. Of about 1,000,000 distinct CDR3 sequences listed, 40% to 45% are singletons. As concerns this clonotype: The target antigen is unknown.

V lost 1 base and J lost 0, with 22 bases in between. Germline loops: CDR1 LGHDT, CDR2 YNNKEL (reference sequence). The CDR3 spans 20 residues. Study conclusions and caveats: TCR beta diversity, measured per million T cells, fell in a roughly linear way with age. Versus aged donors, long-lived donors had higher diversity and more naive CD4+ cells.

The chain has TRBV3-1 and TRBJ2-4; D may be TRBD2 (7 bases). The sample comprised blood. The TCR comes from a woman aged 60 to 75 in good health. The DNA of the CDR3 is TGTGCCAGCAGCCAAGCCTGGTCCACAGGGAGGGGAGTAGCCAAAAACATTCAGTACTTC. It translates to CASSQAWSTGRGVAKNIQYF.